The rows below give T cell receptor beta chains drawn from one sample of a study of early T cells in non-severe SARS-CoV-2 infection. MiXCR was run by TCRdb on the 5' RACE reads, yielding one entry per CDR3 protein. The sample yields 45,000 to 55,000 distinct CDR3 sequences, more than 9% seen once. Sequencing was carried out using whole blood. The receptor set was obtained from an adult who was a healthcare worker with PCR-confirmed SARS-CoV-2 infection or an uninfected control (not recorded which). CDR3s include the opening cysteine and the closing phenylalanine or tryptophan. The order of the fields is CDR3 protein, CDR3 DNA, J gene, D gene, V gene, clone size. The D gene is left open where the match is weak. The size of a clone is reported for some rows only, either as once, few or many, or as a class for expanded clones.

CDR3aa: CSVETLSGGLSYEQYF
CDR3nt: TGCAGCGTTGAAACCCTTAGCGGGGGGCTCTCCTACGAGCAGTACTTC
j_gene: TRBJ2-7
d_gene: TRBD2
v_gene: TRBV29-1
abundance: many

CDR3aa: CATSKAPAGSYEQYF
CDR3nt: TGTGCCACCAGCAAGGCTCCGGCGGGGTCCTACGAGCAGTACTTC
j_gene: TRBJ2-7
d_gene: NA
v_gene: TRBV15
abundance: few

CDR3aa: CASSLARVNTEAFF
CDR3nt: TGCGCCAGCAGCTTGGCCCGCGTCAACACTGAAGCTTTCTTT
j_gene: TRBJ1-1
d_gene: NA
v_gene: TRBV5-1
abundance: few

CDR3aa: CSARDRRGGREQYF
CDR3nt: TGCAGTGCTAGAGATCGGAGGGGAGGACGCGAGCAGTACTTC
j_gene: TRBJ2-7
d_gene: NA
v_gene: TRBV20-1
abundance: few

CDR3aa: CASSLKHSGGGQETQYF
CDR3nt: TGTGCCAGCAGCTTGAAACACTCAGGGGGCGGCCAAGAGACCCAGTACTTC
j_gene: TRBJ2-5
d_gene: TRBD1
v_gene: TRBV5-6
abundance: few

CDR3aa: CASRDYEQYF
CDR3nt: TGTGCCAGCAGAGATTACGAGCAGTACTTC
j_gene: TRBJ2-7
d_gene: NA
v_gene: TRBV2
abundance: NA

CDR3aa: CASSQPGQGSHEQYF
CDR3nt: TGTGCCAGCAGCCAACCGGGACAGGGGTCCCACGAGCAGTACTTC
j_gene: TRBJ2-7
d_gene: TRBD1
v_gene: TRBV4-2
abundance: few

CDR3aa: CVGQQGLNTEAFF
CDR3nt: TGTGTCGGCCAGCAGGGACTGAACACTGAAGCTTTCTTT
j_gene: TRBJ1-1
d_gene: NA
v_gene: TRBV30
abundance: NA

CDR3aa: CASSNTRDIAYEQYF
CDR3nt: TGTGCCAGCAGCAATACCCGGGACATTGCCTACGAGCAGTACTTC
j_gene: TRBJ2-7
d_gene: NA
v_gene: TRBV28
abundance: many

CDR3aa: CASSLGGGQPQHF
CDR3nt: TGTGCCAGCAGTTTAGGAGGGGGGCAGCCCCAGCATTTT
j_gene: TRBJ1-5
d_gene: NA
v_gene: TRBV12-3/TRBV12-4
abundance: many

CDR3aa: CASSLRSVSGANVLTF
CDR3nt: TGTGCCAGCAGTTTACGTTCAGTCTCTGGGGCCAACGTCCTGACTTTC
j_gene: TRBJ2-6
d_gene: NA
v_gene: TRBV28
abundance: many

CDR3aa: CASSFYGRTEAFF
CDR3nt: TGTGCCAGCAGTTTCTATGGAAGGACTGAAGCTTTCTTT
j_gene: TRBJ1-1
d_gene: NA
v_gene: TRBV12-3/TRBV12-4
abundance: NA

CDR3aa: CASSPRRDSNTEAFF
CDR3nt: TGTGCCAGCTCACCACGTAGGGATTCGAACACTGAAGCTTTCTTT
j_gene: TRBJ1-1
d_gene: NA
v_gene: TRBV18
abundance: NA

CDR3aa: CASSVAPRATGELFF
CDR3nt: TGTGCCAGCAGCGTAGCTCCCAGGGCTACCGGGGAGCTGTTTTTT
j_gene: TRBJ2-2
d_gene: NA
v_gene: TRBV9
abundance: many

CDR3aa: CASLPSGGGYEQYF
CDR3nt: TGTGCCAGTCTTCCTAGCGGGGGGGGTTACGAGCAGTACTTC
j_gene: TRBJ2-7
d_gene: TRBD2
v_gene: TRBV10-3
abundance: few

CDR3aa: CASSLVADMSYGYTF
CDR3nt: TGTGCCAGCAGCTTGGTTGCGGACATGAGCTATGGCTACACCTTC
j_gene: TRBJ1-2
d_gene: NA
v_gene: TRBV5-4
abundance: NA

CDR3aa: CASSLTGGVTDTQYF
CDR3nt: TGTGCCAGCAGCTTAACAGGAGGGGTCACAGATACGCAGTATTTT
j_gene: TRBJ2-3
d_gene: NA
v_gene: TRBV7-3
abundance: many

CDR3aa: CASTVAGNQPQHF
CDR3nt: TGTGCCAGCACCGTAGCTGGGAATCAGCCCCAGCATTTT
j_gene: TRBJ1-5
d_gene: NA
v_gene: TRBV7-2
abundance: NA

CDR3aa: CASTGYNEQFF
CDR3nt: TGTGCCAGCACCGGGTACAATGAGCAGTTCTTC
j_gene: TRBJ2-1
d_gene: NA
v_gene: TRBV27
abundance: few

CDR3aa: CSARLRGSNTGELFF
CDR3nt: TGCAGTGCTAGACTCCGCGGGTCGAACACCGGGGAGCTGTTTTTT
j_gene: TRBJ2-2
d_gene: NA
v_gene: TRBV20-1
abundance: NA

CDR3aa: CASSPGQLMLEHF
CDR3nt: TGTGCCAGCTCACCAGGACAGTTAATGCTTGAGCATTTT
j_gene: TRBJ1-5
d_gene: NA
v_gene: TRBV18
abundance: few

CDR3aa: CASSLAVVTNTEAFF
CDR3nt: TGTGCCAGCAGTTTAGCAGTGGTTACGAACACTGAAGCTTTCTTT
j_gene: TRBJ1-1
d_gene: NA
v_gene: TRBV12-3/TRBV12-4
abundance: NA

CDR3aa: CASTGPGRGATDTQYF
CDR3nt: TGTGCTAGCACCGGGCCCGGTCGGGGGGCAACAGATACGCAGTATTTT
j_gene: TRBJ2-3
d_gene: NA
v_gene: TRBV7-7
abundance: few

CDR3aa: CAISDQTSGTNEQFF
CDR3nt: TGTGCCATCAGTGATCAGACTAGCGGGACTAATGAGCAGTTCTTC
j_gene: TRBJ2-1
d_gene: TRBD2
v_gene: TRBV10-3
abundance: NA

CDR3aa: CAIRFSGGSTDTQYF
CDR3nt: TGTGCCATCAGGTTCTCGGGGGGAAGCACAGATACGCAGTATTTT
j_gene: TRBJ2-3
d_gene: TRBD2
v_gene: TRBV10-3
abundance: NA

CDR3aa: CASTQGSGSHEQFF
CDR3nt: TGTGCCAGCACCCAAGGGTCGGGTTCCCATGAGCAGTTCTTC
j_gene: TRBJ2-1
d_gene: NA
v_gene: TRBV7-9
abundance: many

CDR3aa: CASSQFTGSYEQYF
CDR3nt: TGTGCCAGCAGCCAATTCACAGGGAGCTACGAGCAGTACTTC
j_gene: TRBJ2-7
d_gene: NA
v_gene: TRBV14
abundance: once

CDR3aa: CACTSGSRTGELFF
CDR3nt: TGTGCCTGTACTAGCGGGAGTCGCACCGGGGAGCTGTTTTTT
j_gene: TRBJ2-2
d_gene: TRBD2
v_gene: TRBV28
abundance: few

CDR3aa: CASSQRTVTDTQYF
CDR3nt: TGTGCCAGCAGTCAACGGACAGTCACAGATACGCAGTATTTT
j_gene: TRBJ2-3
d_gene: NA
v_gene: TRBV6-5
abundance: few

CDR3aa: CASSGGNTQYF
CDR3nt: TGCGCCAGCAGTGGGGGAAATACGCAGTATTTT
j_gene: TRBJ2-3
d_gene: NA
v_gene: TRBV10-1
abundance: many

CDR3aa: CASKLTGPNSPLHF
CDR3nt: TGCGCCAGCAAGCTGACAGGGCCCAATTCACCCCTCCACTTT
j_gene: TRBJ1-6
d_gene: TRBD1
v_gene: TRBV10-2
abundance: many

CDR3aa: CASRGYTGELFF
CDR3nt: TGTGCCAGCAGGGGGTACACCGGGGAGCTGTTTTTT
j_gene: TRBJ2-2
d_gene: NA
v_gene: TRBV6-1
abundance: few

CDR3aa: CAWDRDRGHQPQHF
CDR3nt: TGTGCCTGGGATAGGGACAGAGGACATCAGCCCCAGCATTTT
j_gene: TRBJ1-5
d_gene: TRBD1
v_gene: TRBV30
abundance: NA

CDR3aa: CASSLAGGGRNIQYF
CDR3nt: TGTGCCAGCAGCTTAGCGGGAGGGGGCAGAAACATTCAGTACTTC
j_gene: TRBJ2-4
d_gene: NA
v_gene: TRBV11-2
abundance: few

CDR3aa: CASSVEDRAYGYTF
CDR3nt: TGTGCCAGCAGCGTAGAGGACAGGGCCTATGGCTACACCTTC
j_gene: TRBJ1-2
d_gene: TRBD1
v_gene: TRBV9
abundance: NA

CDR3aa: CASRTTLFYTGELFF
CDR3nt: TGTGCCAGCAGGACGACCTTATTTTACACCGGGGAGCTGTTTTTT
j_gene: TRBJ2-2
d_gene: NA
v_gene: TRBV21-1
abundance: few

CDR3aa: CASSRDRETDTQYF
CDR3nt: TGTGCCAGCAGTAGGGACAGGGAAACAGATACGCAGTATTTT
j_gene: TRBJ2-3
d_gene: TRBD1
v_gene: TRBV6-1
abundance: few

CDR3aa: CASKPAAGGTDTQYF
CDR3nt: TGCGCCAGCAAGCCAGCGGCGGGGGGCACAGATACGCAGTATTTT
j_gene: TRBJ2-3
d_gene: TRBD2
v_gene: TRBV5-1
abundance: few

CDR3aa: CAVQGGQITDTQYF
CDR3nt: TGTGCCGTTCAAGGTGGCCAGATCACAGATACGCAGTATTTT
j_gene: TRBJ2-3
d_gene: NA
v_gene: TRBV28
abundance: NA

CDR3aa: CASSLRQARNIQYF
CDR3nt: TGTGCCAGCAGTCTTAGACAGGCGAGAAACATTCAGTACTTC
j_gene: TRBJ2-4
d_gene: NA
v_gene: TRBV2
abundance: few

CDR3aa: CASSYVGYEQYF
CDR3nt: TGTGCCAGCAGTTACGTGGGCTACGAGCAGTACTTC
j_gene: TRBJ2-7
d_gene: NA
v_gene: TRBV6-2/TRBV6-3
abundance: many